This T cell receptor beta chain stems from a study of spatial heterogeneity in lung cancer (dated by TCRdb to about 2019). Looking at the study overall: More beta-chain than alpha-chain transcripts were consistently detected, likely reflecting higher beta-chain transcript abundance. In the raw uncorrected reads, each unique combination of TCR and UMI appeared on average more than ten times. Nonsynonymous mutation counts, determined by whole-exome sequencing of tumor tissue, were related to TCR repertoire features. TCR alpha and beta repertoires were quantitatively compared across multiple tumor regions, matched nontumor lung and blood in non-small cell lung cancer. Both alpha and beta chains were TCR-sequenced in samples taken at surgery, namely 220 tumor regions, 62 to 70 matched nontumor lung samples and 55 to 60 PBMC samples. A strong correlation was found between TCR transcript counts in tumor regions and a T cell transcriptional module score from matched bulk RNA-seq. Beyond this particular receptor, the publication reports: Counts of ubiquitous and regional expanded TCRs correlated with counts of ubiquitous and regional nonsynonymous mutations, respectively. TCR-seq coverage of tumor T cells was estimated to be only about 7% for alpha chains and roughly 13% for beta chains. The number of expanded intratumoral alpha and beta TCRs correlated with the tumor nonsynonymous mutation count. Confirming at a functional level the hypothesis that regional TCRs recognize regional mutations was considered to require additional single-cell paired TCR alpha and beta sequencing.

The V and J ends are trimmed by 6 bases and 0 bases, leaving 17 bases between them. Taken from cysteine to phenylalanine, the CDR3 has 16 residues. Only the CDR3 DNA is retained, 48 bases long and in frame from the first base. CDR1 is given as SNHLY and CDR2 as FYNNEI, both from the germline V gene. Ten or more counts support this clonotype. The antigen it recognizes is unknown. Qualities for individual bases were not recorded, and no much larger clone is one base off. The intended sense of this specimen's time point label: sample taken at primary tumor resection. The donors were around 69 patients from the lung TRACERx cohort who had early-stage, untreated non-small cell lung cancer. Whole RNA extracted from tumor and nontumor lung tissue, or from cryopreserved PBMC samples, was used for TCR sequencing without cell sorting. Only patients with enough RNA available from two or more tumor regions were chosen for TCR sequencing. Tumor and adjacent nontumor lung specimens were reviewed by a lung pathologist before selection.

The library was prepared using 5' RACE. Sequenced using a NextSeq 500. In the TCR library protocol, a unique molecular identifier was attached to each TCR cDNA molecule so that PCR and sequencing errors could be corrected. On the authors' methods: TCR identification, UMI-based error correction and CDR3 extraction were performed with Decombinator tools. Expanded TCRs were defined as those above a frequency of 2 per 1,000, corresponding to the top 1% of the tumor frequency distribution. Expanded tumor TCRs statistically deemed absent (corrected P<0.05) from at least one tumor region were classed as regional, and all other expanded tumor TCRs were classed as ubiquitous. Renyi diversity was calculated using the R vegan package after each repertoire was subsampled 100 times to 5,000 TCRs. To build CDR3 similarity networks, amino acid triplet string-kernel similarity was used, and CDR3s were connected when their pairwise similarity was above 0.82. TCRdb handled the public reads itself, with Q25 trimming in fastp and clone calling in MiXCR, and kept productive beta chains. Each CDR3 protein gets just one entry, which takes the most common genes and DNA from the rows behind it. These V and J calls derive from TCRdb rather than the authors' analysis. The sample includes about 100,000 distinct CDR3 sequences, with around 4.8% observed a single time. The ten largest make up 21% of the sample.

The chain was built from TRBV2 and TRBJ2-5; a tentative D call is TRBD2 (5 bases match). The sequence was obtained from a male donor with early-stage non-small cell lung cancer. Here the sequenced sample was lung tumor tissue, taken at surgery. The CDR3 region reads CASRGMRARNQETQYF. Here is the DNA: TGTGCCAGCAGGGGTATGCGGGCGAGGAACCAAGAGACCCAGTACTTC.